The next 28 T cell receptor beta chains were all read from a single sample in a study of regulatory T cells in long-lasting Graves disease. Time point meaning: newly diagnosed GD, antithyroid drugs for less than 3 months. Preparation of the TCR library used RNA extracted from PBMCs. Arm-PCR of CDR3 regions with iRepertoire HTBI primers generated TCR beta libraries. MiXCR, applied by TCRdb to the multiplex PCR reads, yields one record per CDR3 protein. The sample carries 370,000 or so distinct CDR3 sequences, around 15% recorded once. The sample was also reused in another study, on T cells in Graves' hyperthyroidism and ophthalmopathy.

Sequencing was performed on peripheral blood mononuclear cells (PBMCs), taken at new diagnosis, from a patient treated with antithyroid drugs. Receptors originate from a woman younger than 30 with Graves disease.

This clonotype was picked up many times. The rearrangement uses TRBV2 and TRBJ1-1; D may be TRBD1 (6 bases). CDR3 length equals 14 residues. The V and J ends lost 6 bases and 1 base respectively, with 12 bases between them. Germline loops: CDR1 SNHLY, CDR2 FYNNEI. The CDR3 spells CASSRDMANTEAFF. DNA of the CDR3: TGTGCCAGCAGCAGGGACATGGCGAACACTGAAGCTTTCTTT.

This clonotype was seen only a few times. This chain uses TRBV28 with TRBJ2-7; possibly TRBD2 for D (5 bases). The germline V gene encodes CDR1 MDHEN and CDR2 SYDVKM. The CDR3 has 13 residues. V was trimmed by 3 bases and J by 7 bases, leaving 13 bases between them. The CDR3 sequence is CASSFRVPGEQYF. In DNA, the CDR3 is TGTGCCAGCAGTTTTAGGGTCCCGGGGGAGCAGTACTTC.

Regarding this clonotype: A much larger clone lies a single base off, so this may be a read error. V usage is TRBV3-1 and J usage is TRBJ2-7; D uncertain. CDR1 is LGHDT, CDR2 YNNKEL, per germline (reference sequence). The CDR3 runs to 11 residues. The CDR3 here is CASSQDYGQYF. DNA of the CDR3: TGTGCCAGCAGCCAAGACTACGGGCAGTACTTC.

This clonotype was seen many times. The CDR3 spells CASSDSRGILEQYF. The CDR3 nucleotides are TGCGCCAGCAGTGATAGCAGGGGTATTCTCGAGCAGTACTTC. The chain links TRBV10-1 to TRBJ2-7; D is possibly TRBD1 (6 bases). The V and J ends lost 3 bases and 6 bases respectively, with 15 bases between them. Germline V lookup: CDR1 WNHNN, CDR2 SYGVQD (reference sequence). The CDR3 extends over 14 amino acids.

This clonotype has at least ten counts. This chain joins TRBV11-2 and TRBJ2-3, with D perhaps given as TRBD1 or TRBD2 (5 bases each). CDR3 length equals 16 residues. Germline CDR1 SGHAT, CDR2 FQNNGV. The ends were cut back, 0 bases at V and 7 bases at J, with 17 bases in the middle. In nucleotides, the CDR3 is TGTGCCAGCAGCTTAGATGAGGGGTTCGGTGTGAATACGCAGTATTTT. It translates to CASSLDEGFGVNTQYF.

The rearrangement joins TRBV12-3 or TRBV12-4 to TRBJ2-3; 9 bases match TRBD2. Trimming removed 8 bases from V and 1 base from J; junction bases left unmatched: 7. The CDR3 consists of 15 residues. This CDR3 is CASGATSGRTDTQYF. The CDR3 coding sequence is TGTGCCAGCGGTGCGACTAGCGGACGCACAGATACGCAGTATTTT.

In its sample, this clonotype was seen a few times. The chain employs TRBV19 and TRBJ2-1; D remains unclear. V was cut by 7 bases and J by 4 bases, with 17 bases left in between. The CDR3 consists of 15 residues. Germline loops: CDR1 LNHDA, CDR2 SQIVND (reference sequence). CDR3 DNA sequence: TGTGCCAGTAAAGGTACGGGTACCCCTTACAATGAGCAGTTCTTC. It specifies CASKGTGTPYNEQFF.

This clonotype was counted many times. The chain couples TRBV28 to TRBJ2-6, with D possibly matching TRBD2 (5 bases). The CDR3 is made up of 16 amino acids. V was pared by 5 bases and J by 3 bases, with 14 bases between. Germline V CDR1 and CDR2: MDHEN, SYDVKM. CDR3 residues: CASSPQPGYGANVLTF. CDR3 sequence (DNA): TGTGCCAGCAGTCCCCAGCCGGGGTATGGGGCCAACGTCCTGACTTTC.

This clonotype was detected ten times or more. The chain links TRBV2 to TRBJ2-5; D is ambiguous. The V end was cut by 3 bases, the J end by 2 bases, with 7 bases between. This CDR3 region has 13 residues. From germline, CDR1 is SNHLY and CDR2 FYNNEI. This CDR3 is CASSDTIQETQYF. DNA for the CDR3: TGTGCCAGCAGTGACACGATACAAGAGACCCAGTACTTC.

J is TRBJ1-1 and V is TRBV27, with 9 bases aligning to TRBD1. Germline CDR1 and CDR2: MNHEY and SMNVEV (reference sequence). V trimming: 1 base; J trimming: 1 base; junction bases outside the gene matches: 4. This CDR3 comprises 16 residues. The CDR3 DNA sequence: TGTGCCAGCAGTTTATTTGGGACAGGGCCGAACACTGAAGCTTTCTTT. Encoded protein: CASSLFGTGPNTEAFF.

There are a few counts of this clonotype. At one end the junction does not follow the germline gene, possibly because of a read error. This rearrangement joins TRBV7-6 to TRBJ2-1, with TRBD2 matching over 13 bases. The CDR3 is 17 residues long. Germline V gene lookup returns CDR1 SGHVS and CDR2 FNYEAQ. The CDR3 region is CASSSGTSGDLYDEQSF. CDR3 nucleotide sequence: TGTGCCAGCAGCTCCGGGACTAGCGGGGACCTATACGATGAGCAGTCCTTC.

With regard to this clonotype: Just one base apart from a much larger clone, this may be a read error. The chain employs TRBV7-8 and TRBJ2-3, with 8 bases matching TRBD2. Germline V CDR1 and CDR2: SGHVS, FQNEAQ. The CDR3 covers 16 residues. The CDR3 loop reads CASRPTQREYTDTQCF. The CDR3 DNA sequence: TGTGCCAGCAGGCCCACTCAGCGGGAGTATACAGATACGCAGTGTTTT. Looking up the rest from reference TRBV7-8 and TRBJ2-3 gives the full variable domain: GAGVSQSPRYKVAKRGQDVALRCDPISGHVSLFWYQQALGQGPEFLTYFQNEAQLDKSGLPSDRFFAERPEGSVSTLKIQRTQQEDSAVYLCASRPTQREYTDTQCFGPGTRLTVL.

This clonotype was observed at least ten times. The genes are TRBV2 and TRBJ2-7, with a tentative D call TRBD1 (5 bases). The CDR3 spans 14 residues. Germline loops: CDR1 SNHLY, CDR2 FYNNEI. The V and J ends lost 6 bases and 0 bases respectively, with 12 bases between them. The CDR3 loop is CASRSAGPSYEQYF. For the CDR3, the DNA is TGTGCCAGCAGGTCGGCAGGGCCCTCCTACGAGCAGTACTTC.

This clonotype was seen many times. The V call is TRBV2, the J call TRBJ1-1; the D is unclear. Germline V lookup: CDR1 SNHLY, CDR2 FYNNEI. The length of the CDR3 is 11 residues. The V end was cut by 4 bases, the J end by 5 bases, with 5 bases between. Written as DNA, the CDR3 is TGTGCCAGCAGTGGTCTGACTGAAGCTTTCTTT. Translated, it gives CASSGLTEAFF.

The table lists this clonotype with a few counts. CDR3 sequence (DNA): TGTGCCAGCAGCGGGCAGGTTGGTGAAAAACTGTTTTTT. Encoded protein: CASSGQVGEKLFF. The chain joins TRBV11-2 to TRBJ1-4, with D hard to call. Between the trimmed V and J ends, which lost 5 bases and 7 bases, there was a span of 11 bases. The CDR3 loop spans 13 amino acids. Germline-derived CDR1 and CDR2 are SGHAT and FQNNGV.

This clonotype has a count of ten or more. The V call is TRBV27, the J call TRBJ2-7; TRBD1 is a possible D gene (6 bases). Germline assignment: CDR1 MNHEY and CDR2 SMNVEV (reference sequence). This CDR3 is 15 amino acids long. V was pared by 6 bases and J by 6 bases, with 21 bases between. CDR3 loop: CASRLIVRGLSEQYF. Written as DNA, the CDR3 is TGTGCCAGCAGACTTATCGTGAGGGGGTTGAGCGAGCAGTACTTC.

This clonotype was counted ten times or more. The V gene is TRBV10-2, the J gene TRBJ1-5, with D perhaps TRBD1 (6 bases). CDR1 is WSHSY and CDR2 is SAAADI in the germline V gene. V was clipped by 8 bases and J by 3 bases, with 11 bases between them. This CDR3 region has 13 residues. CDR3 sequence: CASGGQFNQPQHF. The CDR3 DNA follows: TGCGCCAGCGGCGGACAGTTCAATCAGCCCCAGCATTTT.

This clonotype was observed at least ten times. V usage is TRBV7-9 and J usage is TRBJ2-5, with 7 bases that match TRBD2. With 5 bases clipped from V and 1 base from J, the junction kept 7 bases outside the gene matches. The CDR3 covers 15 residues. Germline CDR1 SEHNR, CDR2 FQNEAQ (reference sequence). CDR3 coding DNA: TGTGCCAGCAGCCGGGGCCCGGGGGGCCAAGAGACCCAGTACTTC. Protein: CASSRGPGGQETQYF.

This clonotype occurred many times. Mismatch with germline at one junction end may stem from a read error. The chain joins TRBV5-1 to TRBJ2-3; D not resolved. This CDR3 comprises 12 residues. From germline, CDR1 is SGHRS and CDR2 YFSETQ. The CDR3 bases are TGTGCCAGCAGTTTGCCAACAGATACGCAGTATTTT. Its protein is CASSLPTDTQYF.

The rearrangement joins TRBV5-1 to TRBJ1-6; D possibly corresponds to TRBD1 (6 bases). Germline CDR1 SGHRS, CDR2 YFSETQ. The germline V and J ends were trimmed by 4 bases and 4 bases, with 15 bases remaining between them. The CDR3 is 16 residues long. CDR3 DNA: TGCGCCAGCAGCAGCAGGGGAATTGGTTATAATTCACCCCTCCACTTT. This encodes CASSSRGIGYNSPLHF.

V gene TRBV19 combines with J gene TRBJ1-1, with D maybe TRBD1 (6 bases). Germline V gives CDR1 LNHDA, CDR2 SQIVND (reference sequence). CDR3 length: 13 residues. V lost 8 bases, J lost 3 bases, and 13 bases lay in between. The chain's CDR3 is CASLQGRDTEAFF. CDR3 coding DNA: TGTGCCAGTCTACAGGGTAGGGACACTGAAGCTTTCTTT.

This clonotype was found many times. The V and J genes are TRBV24-1 and TRBJ2-7; TRBD1 matches 9 bases. This CDR3 has 15 residues. Looked up from germline, CDR1 is KGHDR and CDR2 is SFDVKD. With V trimmed by 5 bases and J by 3 bases, 7 bases remained unmatched. The CDR3 is CATSATGQGLYEQYF. CDR3 in DNA: TGTGCCACCAGTGCAACCGGACAGGGGCTCTACGAGCAGTACTTC.

This clonotype was seen many times. The chain carries TRBV5-1 and TRBJ1-1, with D perhaps TRBD1 (5 bases). This CDR3 has 13 residues. Trimming took 5 bases from V and 2 from J, leaving 10 bases between them. CDR1 and CDR2 from the germline V gene are SGHRS and YFSETQ. CDR3 in amino acids: CASRNTGNTEAFF. The CDR3 nucleotides are TGCGCCAGCAGGAATACAGGTAACACTGAAGCTTTCTTT.

This clonotype has a count of ten or more. V gene TRBV29-1 combines with J gene TRBJ2-7; 14 bases align to TRBD2. V gave up 4 bases and J gave up 5 bases; unmatched junction bases: 10. The CDR3 extends over 16 amino acids. Germline values: CDR1 SQVTM, CDR2 ANQGSEA. The CDR3 region has the DNA TGCAGCGTTGGGGCCGGGACTAGCGGGAGAATGAACGAGCAGTACTTC. It is translated as CSVGAGTSGRMNEQYF.

This clonotype has ten or more counts. The DNA for the CDR3 is TGTGCCAGCTGTTTGGGGGGGCCCTTGAATGAGCAGTTCTTC. Protein: CASCLGGPLNEQFF. The chain couples TRBV3-1 to TRBJ2-1, with D maybe TRBD2 (7 bases). Trimming shortened V by 8 bases and J by 7 bases, and 18 bases separated the two germline ends. CDR1 is LGHDT and CDR2 is YNNKEL in the germline V gene (reference sequence). The CDR3 spans 14 residues.

This clonotype was detected many times. The chain couples TRBV18 to TRBJ2-3, with a tentative D call TRBD1 (6 bases). With 3 bases removed from V and 0 bases from J, the gap between germline ends came to 10 bases. Germline CDR1 KGHSH, CDR2 LQKENI. CDR3 size: 15 residues. CDR3 amino acids: CASSPNRASTDTQYF. CDR3 DNA sequence: TGTGCCAGCTCACCCAACAGGGCCAGCACAGATACGCAGTATTTT.

J is TRBJ2-7 and V is TRBV27, with no clear D. The germline V gene has CDR1 MNHEY and CDR2 SMNVEV (reference sequence). The CDR3 length is 17 residues. V gave up 3 bases and J gave up 2 bases, with 20 bases separating them. CDR3 nucleotide sequence: TGTGCCAGCAGTTTTGCTTTAGTACCACAGATAACCTACGAGCAGTACTTC. Amino acid sequence: CASSFALVPQITYEQYF.

The chain recombines TRBV24-1 with TRBJ1-1; 7 bases align to TRBD1. The CDR3 is 15 amino acids. V dropped 7 bases and J dropped 0; count of bases not matched to a gene: 7. Germline V gene sequence: CDR1 KGHDR, CDR2 SFDVKD. In DNA form, the CDR3 reads TGTGCCACCAGGACAGGGAAGGGCATGAACACTGAAGCTTTCTTT. Translated, it gives CATRTGKGMNTEAFF.